This T cell receptor beta chain comes out of a study of blood T cell repertoires in COVID-19. Across the study: Whether acute or convalescent, the COVID-19 samples came from the United States, Italy and Spain. The analysed material was cDNA or gDNA that came from T cells, B-cell-depleted T cells, or PBMCs.

In the source study's methods: Nucleated cell counts were estimated from reference gene primer amplification. Assay: immunoSEQ multiplex PCR; the TCRdb copy retains only in-frame clones and omits some. V and J calls plus clone size are reproduced from that table; the DNA served to infer D and trimming. Among approximately 210,000 clones listed, 86% were seen once. V was pared by 3 bases and J by 8 bases, with 7 bases of the junction left unmatched. The CDR3 has 13 residues. Germline V lookup: CDR1 SGDLS, CDR2 YYNGEE. The source material was peripheral blood. This rearrangement joins TRBV9 to TRBJ1-2; 7 nucleotides align to TRBD1. This TCR was recovered from a man aged 30 to 45 who had recovered from COVID-19. The CDR3 reads CASSGNRGRGYTF. As DNA, the CDR3 is TGTGCCAGCAGCGGAAACAGGGGACGAGGCTACACCTTC.